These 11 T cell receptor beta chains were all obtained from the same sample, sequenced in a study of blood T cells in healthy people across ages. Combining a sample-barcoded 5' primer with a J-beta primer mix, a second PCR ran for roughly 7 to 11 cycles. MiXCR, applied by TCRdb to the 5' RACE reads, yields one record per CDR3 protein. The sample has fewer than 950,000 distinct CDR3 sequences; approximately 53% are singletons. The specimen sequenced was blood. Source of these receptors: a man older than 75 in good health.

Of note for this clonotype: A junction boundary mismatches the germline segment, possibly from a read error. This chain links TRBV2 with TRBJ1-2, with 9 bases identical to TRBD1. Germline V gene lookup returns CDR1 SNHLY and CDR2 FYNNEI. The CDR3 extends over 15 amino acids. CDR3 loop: CASSLQGAIGYGHTF. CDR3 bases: TGTGCCAGCAGCCTACAGGGGGCCATAGGTTATGGCCACACCTTC.

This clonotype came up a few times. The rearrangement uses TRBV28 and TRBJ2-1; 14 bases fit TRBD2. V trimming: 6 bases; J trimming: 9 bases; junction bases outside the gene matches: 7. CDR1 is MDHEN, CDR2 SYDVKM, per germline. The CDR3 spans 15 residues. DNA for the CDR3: TGTGCCAGCAGAGGACTAGCGGGAGGCCGGGGTGAGCAGTTCTTC. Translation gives CASRGLAGGRGEQFF.

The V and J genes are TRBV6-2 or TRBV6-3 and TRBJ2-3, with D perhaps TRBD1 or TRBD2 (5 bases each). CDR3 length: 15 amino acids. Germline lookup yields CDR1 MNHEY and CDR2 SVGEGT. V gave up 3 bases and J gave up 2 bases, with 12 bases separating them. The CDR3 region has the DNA TGTGCCAGCAGTTATCGGGACGGCCCCACAGATACGCAGTATTTT. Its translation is CASSYRDGPTDTQYF.

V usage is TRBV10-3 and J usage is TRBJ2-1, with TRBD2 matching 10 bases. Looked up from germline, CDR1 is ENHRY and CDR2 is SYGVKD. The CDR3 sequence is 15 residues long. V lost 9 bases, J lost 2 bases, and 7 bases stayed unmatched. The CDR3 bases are TGTGCCATGGGATCTAGCGGGAGTCCCTACAATGAGCAGTTCTTC. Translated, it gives CAMGSSGSPYNEQFF.

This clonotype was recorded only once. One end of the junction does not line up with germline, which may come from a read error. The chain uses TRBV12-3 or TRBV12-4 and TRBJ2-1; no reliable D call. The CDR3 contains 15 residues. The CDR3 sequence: CASSSRVSSYNGQFF. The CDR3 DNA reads TGTGCCAGCAGTTCCCGGGTGAGCTCCTACAATGGGCAGTTCTTC.

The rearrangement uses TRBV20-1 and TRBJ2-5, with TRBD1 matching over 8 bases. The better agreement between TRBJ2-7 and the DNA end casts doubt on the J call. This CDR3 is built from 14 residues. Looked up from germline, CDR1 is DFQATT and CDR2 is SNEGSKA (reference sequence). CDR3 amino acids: CSATGQGTNYEQYF. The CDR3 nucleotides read TGCAGTGCGACTGGACAGGGTACGAACTACGAGCAGTACTTC.

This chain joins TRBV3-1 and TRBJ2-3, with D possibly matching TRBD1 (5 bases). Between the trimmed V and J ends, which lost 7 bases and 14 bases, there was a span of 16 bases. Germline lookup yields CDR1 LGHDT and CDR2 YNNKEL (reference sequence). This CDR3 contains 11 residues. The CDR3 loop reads CASKGAHGVYF. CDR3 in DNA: TGTGCCAGCAAAGGGGCCCATGGCGTGTATTTT.

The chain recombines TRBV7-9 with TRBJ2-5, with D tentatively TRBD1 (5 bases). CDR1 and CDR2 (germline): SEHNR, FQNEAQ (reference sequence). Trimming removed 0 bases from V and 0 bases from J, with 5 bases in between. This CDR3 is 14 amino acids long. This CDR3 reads CASSLAGHQETQYF. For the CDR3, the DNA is TGTGCCAGCAGCTTAGCGGGGCACCAAGAGACCCAGTACTTC.

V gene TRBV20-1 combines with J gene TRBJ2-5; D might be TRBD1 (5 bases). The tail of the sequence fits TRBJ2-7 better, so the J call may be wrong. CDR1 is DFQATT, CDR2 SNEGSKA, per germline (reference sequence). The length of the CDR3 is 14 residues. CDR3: CSAIPQGNPYEQYF. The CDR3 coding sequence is TGCAGTGCCATTCCCCAGGGTAACCCCTACGAGCAGTACTTC.

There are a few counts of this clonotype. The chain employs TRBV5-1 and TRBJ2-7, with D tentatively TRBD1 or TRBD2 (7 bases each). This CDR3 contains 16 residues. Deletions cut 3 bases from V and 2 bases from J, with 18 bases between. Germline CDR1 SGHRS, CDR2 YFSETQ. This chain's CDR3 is CASSSQGGTEAYEQYF. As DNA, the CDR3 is TGCGCCAGCAGCTCCCAGGGGGGGACGGAAGCCTACGAGCAGTACTTC.

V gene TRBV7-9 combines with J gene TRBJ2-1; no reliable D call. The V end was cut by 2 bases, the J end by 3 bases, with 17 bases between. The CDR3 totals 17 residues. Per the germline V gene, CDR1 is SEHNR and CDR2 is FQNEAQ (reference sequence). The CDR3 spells CASSLLEGIACYNEQFF. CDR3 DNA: TGTGCCAGCAGCTTACTGGAAGGGATAGCCTGCTACAATGAGCAGTTCTTC.